The 26 T cell receptor beta chains below come from one sample, sequenced in a study of blood T cell repertoires in COVID-19 (TCRdb year 2020). The library was produced with the immunoSEQ multiplex PCR assay. Drawn from immuneACCESS, this table holds only the in-frame rearrangements with V and J called that TCRdb kept. Clones are partly lost; checked studies trace under half to an unresolved V gene and leave the rest unexplained. This sample comprises 190,000 or so clones, approximately 90% of them detected only once. The top ten clones comprise roughly 2.9% of the sample. The sequenced sample consisted of peripheral blood. The receptor source for this set is a woman aged 30 to 39 with active or convalescent COVID-19.

This chain links TRBV4-1 with TRBJ1-1, with TRBD1 as a possible D gene (6 bases). The germline V and J ends were trimmed by 5 bases and 1 base, with 11 bases remaining between them. This CDR3 contains 14 residues. Looked up from germline, CDR1 is MGHRA and CDR2 is YSYEKL. Written as DNA, the CDR3 is TGCGCCAGCAGCACACAGGGTTCGAACACTGAAGCTTTCTTT. Its protein is CASSTQGSNTEAFF.

The rearrangement uses TRBV2 and TRBJ1-1; TRBD1 matches 10 bases. Trimming cost V 8 bases and J 2 bases; bases outside gene matches: 5. The CDR3 is 14 amino acids. Germline CDR1 is SNHLY and CDR2 is FYNNEI. The CDR3 nucleotides are TGTGCCAGCGACCGGGACAGGGGAAACACTGAAGCTTTCTTT. This codes for CASDRDRGNTEAFF.

V and J are TRBV18 and TRBJ1-3, with a possible D match to TRBD1 (6 bases). The CDR3 covers 15 residues. Trimming shortened V by 5 bases and J by 0 bases, and 11 bases separated the two germline ends. The germline gives CDR1 KGHSH, CDR2 LQKENI. CDR3 sequence (DNA): TGTGCCAGCTCAATACAGGGAGACTCTGGAAACACCATATATTTT. This codes for CASSIQGDSGNTIYF.

This clone showed up just a few times. This CDR3 is CASSETRDEQYF. CDR3 coding DNA: TGTGCCAGCAGTGAAACCAGGGACGAGCAGTACTTC. The V and J genes are TRBV2 and TRBJ2-7; D might be TRBD1 (5 bases). The germline V and J ends were trimmed by 2 bases and 5 bases, with 7 bases remaining between them. The length of the CDR3 is 12 residues. Germline-derived CDR1 and CDR2 are SNHLY and FYNNEI.

The chain joins TRBV6-4 to TRBJ2-1, with 8 bases lining up with TRBD2. Germline V lookup: CDR1 MRHNA, CDR2 SNTAGT. This CDR3 has 13 residues. The J segment lost 15 bases and the V segment lost 7 bases, leaving 14 bases of the junction unmatched. The CDR3 sequence: CASTPTSAGGPFF. The CDR3 DNA is TGTGCCAGCACTCCGACTAGCGCGGGTGGGCCGTTCTTC.

This chain uses TRBV6-5 with TRBJ1-2, with D perhaps TRBD1 (5 bases). CDR1 and CDR2 (germline): MNHEY, SVGAGI. CDR3 length: 13 residues. The V end lost 11 bases, the J end lost 4 bases, and 17 bases lay between the germline ends. CDR3 DNA sequence: TGTGCCTGCATTACCCGGGGGGGCTATGGCTACACCTTC. It specifies CACITRGGYGYTF.

The gene calls are TRBV19 and TRBJ2-7; TRBD2 matches at 13 bases. Germline trimming cut 1 base from V and 3 bases from J; bases unmatched to any gene: 9. The length of the CDR3 is 18 residues. Germline CDR1 and CDR2: LNHDA and SQIVND (reference sequence). CDR3 loop: CASSIGTSGGGPVYEQYF. CDR3 in DNA: TGTGCCAGTAGTATAGGGACTAGCGGGGGCGGCCCGGTCTACGAGCAGTACTTC.

V is TRBV25-1 and J is TRBJ2-7, with TRBD1 identical over 9 bases. The CDR3 extends over 17 amino acids. The J segment lost 1 base and the V segment lost 0 bases, leaving 7 bases of the junction unmatched. Germline-derived CDR1 and CDR2 are MGHDK and SYGVNS. The CDR3 sequence is CASSEYAGQGRSYEQYF. Written as DNA, the CDR3 is TGTGCCAGCAGTGAATACGCCGGACAGGGGAGGTCCTACGAGCAGTACTTC.

V and J are TRBV3-1 (or the pseudogene TRBV3-2) and TRBJ1-1, with a weak D call TRBD1 (6 bases). Trimming cost V 2 bases and J 8 bases, with 21 bases left between them. CDR3 length: 16 residues. The germline CDR1 and CDR2 sequences are LGHDT and YNNKEL (reference sequence). CDR3 nucleotide sequence: TGTGCCAGCAGCCAATCTTTGCCAGGGGAGAACTCAGAAGCTTTCTTT. Translated: CASSQSLPGENSEAFF.

This chain uses TRBV21-1 with TRBJ1-5; the table's D call of TRBD1 was not tested on the DNA. TRBV21-1 is described as a pseudogene. There are 19 residues in the CDR3. The CDR3 loop reads CASSKGVDRDFYSNQPQHF. In DNA, the CDR3 is TGTGCCAGCAGCAAAGGCGTGGACAGGGACTTTTATAGCAATCAGCCCCAGCATTTT.

In this sample, this clone turned up once. The chain has TRBV9 and TRBJ2-3; no clear D gene. This CDR3 region has 14 residues. Between the trimmed V and J ends, which lost 3 bases and 2 bases, there was a span of 10 bases. Looked up from germline, CDR1 is SGDLS and CDR2 is YYNGEE. The CDR3 sequence is CASSGMYSTDTQYF. In DNA form, the CDR3 reads TGTGCCAGCAGCGGTATGTACTCCACAGATACGCAGTATTTT.

The rearrangement links TRBV11-2 to TRBJ1-2; D remains unclear. CDR1 is SGHAT, CDR2 FQNNGV, per germline. The V and J ends lost 5 bases and 4 bases respectively, with 11 bases between them. This CDR3 comprises 13 residues. The CDR3 here is CASSHTVGYGYTF. As DNA, the CDR3 is TGTGCCAGCAGCCATACCGTCGGCTATGGCTACACCTTC.

V usage is TRBV9 and J usage is TRBJ1-3, with D maybe TRBD1 (6 bases). CDR1 and CDR2 from the germline V gene are SGDLS and YYNGEE. The CDR3 consists of 14 residues. V gave up 5 bases and J gave up 3 bases, with 12 bases separating them. The CDR3 nucleotides read TGTGCCAGCAGACGACAGGAGCATGGAAACACCATATATTTT. Translation: CASRRQEHGNTIYF.

The chain recombines TRBV11-3 with TRBJ2-1, with TRBD2 matching 8 bases. Germline CDR1 is SGHNT and CDR2 is YENEEA. This CDR3 contains 16 residues. J was trimmed by 7 bases and V by 5 bases; bases with no gene match: 13. The CDR3 sequence is CASSPTFGRALNEQFF. CDR3 coding DNA: TGTGCCAGCAGCCCGACGTTCGGGAGGGCCTTGAATGAGCAGTTCTTC.

The chain couples TRBV10-1 to TRBJ2-3; tentative D call: TRBD2 (5 bases). The CDR3 is made up of 15 amino acids. V shed 3 bases and J shed 3 bases, with 13 bases lying between them. Germline V gene lookup returns CDR1 WNHNN and CDR2 SYGVQD (reference sequence). CDR3 sequence reads: CASSDSGLVTDTQYF. The CDR3 DNA reads TGCGCCAGCAGTGACAGCGGCCTTGTAACAGATACGCAGTATTTT.

The table lists this clone with a count of one. The chain uses TRBV6-5 and TRBJ1-2; no reliable D call. This CDR3 has 15 amino acids. Per germline, CDR1 MNHEY and CDR2 SVGAGI. V lost 2 bases and J lost 7, with 17 bases in between. CDR3 sequence reads: CASSYRGAAEGGYTF. The CDR3 DNA sequence: TGTGCCAGCAGTTACCGAGGTGCAGCGGAAGGTGGCTACACCTTC.

The count of this clone is one. The chain couples TRBV12-5 to TRBJ2-7; 8 bases match TRBD1. CDR1 is LGHNT and CDR2 is FRNRAP in the germline V gene. This CDR3 comprises 15 residues. The ends lost 6 bases at V and 2 bases at J; junction bases unmatched: 9. Here the CDR3 DNA reads TGTGCTAGTGGCGGGGGACAGGTGCCACCCTACGAGCAGTACTTC. Translated, it gives CASGGGQVPPYEQYF.

The rearrangement joins TRBV4-1 to TRBJ1-2; 9 bases agree with TRBD1. The CDR3 runs 14 residues. From germline, CDR1 is MGHRA and CDR2 YSYEKL. With 3 bases clipped from V and 6 bases from J, the junction kept 5 bases outside the gene matches. Here the CDR3 DNA reads TGCGCCAGCAGCCACCTTACAGGGGGCAATGGCTACACCTTC. Its protein is CASSHLTGGNGYTF.

The J gene is TRBJ2-7, the V gene TRBV11-3; 9 bases fit TRBD2. With V trimmed by 1 base and J by 5 bases, 12 bases remained unmatched. Germline CDR1 is SGHNT and CDR2 is YENEEA. The CDR3 sequence is 17 residues long. The CDR3 nucleotides read TGTGCCAGCAGCTTAGGAGGCGGGAGGGGGAACCGAGACGAGCAGTACTTC. Its protein product is CASSLGGGRGNRDEQYF.

The chain is built from TRBV5-4 and TRBJ1-2, with a tentative D call TRBD1 (6 bases). This CDR3 has 13 residues. Germline CDR1 reads SGHNT; CDR2 reads YYREEE (reference sequence). Trimming cost V 4 bases and J 8 bases, with 15 bases left between them. The CDR3 nucleotides are TGTGCCAGCAGCCCTAGGACAGTTTCGGGCTACACCTTC. It yields the protein CASSPRTVSGYTF.

The chain uses TRBV27 and TRBJ1-5; D is uncertain. The CDR3 has 15 residues. CDR1 MNHEY and CDR2 SMNVEV come from the germline V gene (reference sequence). Trimming shortened V by 4 bases and J by 7 bases, and 17 bases separated the two germline ends. This CDR3 reads CASSSNTMGGQPQHF. CDR3 nucleotides: TGTGCCAGCAGTTCAAACACCATGGGCGGGCAGCCCCAGCATTTT.

The chain carries TRBV10-1 and TRBJ2-2, with a tentative D call TRBD2 (6 bases). Per the germline V gene, CDR1 is WNHNN and CDR2 is SYGVQD (reference sequence). The CDR3 length is 14 residues. V was cut by 2 bases and J by 5 bases, with 9 bases left in between. The CDR3 DNA sequence: TGCGCCAGCAGTGAGATCGGGGGAACCGGGGAGCTGTTTTTT. Translating gives CASSEIGGTGELFF.

This chain joins TRBV10-3 and TRBJ2-7; TRBD2 agrees at 9 bases. Losses at the gene ends were 6 bases for V and 6 bases for J; bases not matched to a gene: 9. Germline V gene sequence: CDR1 ENHRY, CDR2 SYGVKD. The CDR3 is 14 residues long. CDR3 DNA sequence: TGTGCCATCAGAGCCGGGACTAGCTCTCTCGAGCAGTACTTC. Translated, it gives CAIRAGTSSLEQYF.

The V and J genes are TRBV4-2 and TRBJ1-4; 7 nucleotides agree with TRBD1. Germline CDR1 reads LGHNA; CDR2 reads YNFKEQ. Trimming took 0 bases from V and 8 from J; bases not matched to a gene: 6. This CDR3 comprises 15 residues. The CDR3 sequence: CASSQDRAGGEKLFF. The CDR3 DNA follows: TGTGCCAGCAGCCAAGATAGGGCAGGGGGGGAAAAACTGTTTTTT.

The chain couples TRBV24-1 to TRBJ2-1, with D possibly being TRBD1 (5 bases). Trimming shortened V by 3 bases and J by 4 bases, and 12 bases separated the two germline ends. CDR3 length equals 15 residues. Germline V lookup: CDR1 KGHDR, CDR2 SFDVKD. This chain's CDR3 is CATSDPQGPYNEQFF. DNA for the CDR3: TGTGCCACCAGTGATCCCCAGGGTCCGTACAATGAGCAGTTCTTC.

The chain links TRBV19 to TRBJ2-7, with 8 bases identical to TRBD2. The CDR3 runs to 16 residues. Trimming at V came to 5 bases and at J to 1 base, leaving 10 bases not matched to a gene. Germline V CDR1 and CDR2: LNHDA, SQIVND (reference sequence). The CDR3 here is CASSPRLAGGSYEQYF. Written as DNA, the CDR3 is TGTGCCAGTAGTCCCAGGTTGGCGGGAGGTTCCTACGAGCAGTACTTC.